This section outlines one T cell receptor beta chain sequence together with its context. Its matching antigen is unknown. Profiled with immunoSEQ multiplex PCR; TCRdb holds only in-frame clones, not every one. This table has some 31,000 clones, approximately 91% appearing once. These data belong to a study of T cells in localized non-small cell lung cancer. Overall study findings and caveats: Researchers found a median around 59 of the top 100 tumor clones in adjacent lung. Without multi-region sequencing, intratumor heterogeneity could not be excluded. Uninvolved adjacent lung showed higher T cell clonality than tumor.

CDR1 SGDLS and CDR2 YYNGEE come from the germline V gene. V was cut by 4 bases and J by 7 bases, with 14 bases left in between. The CDR3 has 14 residues. The chain employs TRBV9 and TRBJ2-2; D gene unclear. The clonotype comes from a woman aged 40 to 75 with stage I lung adenocarcinoma. This sample comprised peripheral blood, obtained before any cancer treatment. This CDR3 is CASSPMIGLGELFF. The CDR3 coding sequence is TGTGCCAGCAGCCCTATGATAGGGCTCGGGGAGCTGTTTTTT.